What follows is one T cell receptor beta chain and its context. The antigen is undetermined. A multiplex PCR was run with 60 Vbeta primers and 13 Jbeta primers. This table comes from immunoSEQ multiplex PCR, and its TCRdb copy is limited to in-frame clones, with some not included. Altogether about 160,000 clones are present, approximately 70% being singletons, with the ten largest covering around 1.6%. The source of the sample is a study of cytomegalovirus exposure and HLA in healthy donors. Findings and limits, study-wide: Exclusion applied to some V segments, including TRBV6-2 and TRBV6-3, as they were indistinguishable. Only CMV serostatus was available as immune exposure information.

Trimming removed 7 bases from V and 1 base from J; junction bases left unmatched: 1. This CDR3 contains 12 residues. Germline assignment: CDR1 WNHNN and CDR2 SYGVQD (reference sequence). Sequences were obtained from PBMCs. The J gene is TRBJ2-7, the V gene TRBV10-1; 7 bases agree with TRBD2. The receptor was isolated from a woman between 18 and 29 years old in good health and CMV-seronegative. The CDR3 loop reads CASKRDSYEQYV. In DNA form, the CDR3 reads TGCGCCAGCAAGCGGGATTCCTACGAGCAGTACGTC.